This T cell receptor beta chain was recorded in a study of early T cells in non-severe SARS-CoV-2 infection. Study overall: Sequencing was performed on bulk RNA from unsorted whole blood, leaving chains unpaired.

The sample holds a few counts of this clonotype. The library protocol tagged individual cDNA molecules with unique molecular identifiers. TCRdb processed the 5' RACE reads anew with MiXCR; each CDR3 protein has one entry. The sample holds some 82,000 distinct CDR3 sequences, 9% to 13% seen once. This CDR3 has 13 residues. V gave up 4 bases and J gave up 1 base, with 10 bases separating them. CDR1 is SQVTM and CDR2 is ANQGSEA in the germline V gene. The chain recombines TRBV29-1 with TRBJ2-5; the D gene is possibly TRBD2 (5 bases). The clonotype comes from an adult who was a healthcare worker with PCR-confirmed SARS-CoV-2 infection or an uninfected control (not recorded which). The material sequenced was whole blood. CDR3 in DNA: TGCAGCGTTGGAACTAGGCCCCAAGAGACCCAGTACTTC. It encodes CSVGTRPQETQYF.